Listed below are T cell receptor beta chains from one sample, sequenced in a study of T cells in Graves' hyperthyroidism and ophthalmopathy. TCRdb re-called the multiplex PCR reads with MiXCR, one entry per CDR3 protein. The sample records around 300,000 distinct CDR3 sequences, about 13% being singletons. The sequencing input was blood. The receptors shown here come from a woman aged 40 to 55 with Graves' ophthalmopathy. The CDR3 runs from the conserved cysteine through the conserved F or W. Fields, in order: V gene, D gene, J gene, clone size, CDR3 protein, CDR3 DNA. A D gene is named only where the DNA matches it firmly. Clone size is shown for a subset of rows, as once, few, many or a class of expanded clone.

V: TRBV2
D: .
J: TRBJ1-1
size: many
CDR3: CASSVGEGTEAFF
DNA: TGTGCCAGCAGCGTGGGGGAGGGCACTGAAGCTTTCTTT

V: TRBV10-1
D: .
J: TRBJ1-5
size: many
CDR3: CASSEKDSFNQPQHF
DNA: TGCGCCAGCAGTGAGAAGGACAGTTTTAATCAGCCCCAGCATTTT

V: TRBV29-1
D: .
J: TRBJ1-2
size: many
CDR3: CSVEGQAPYGYTF
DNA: TGCAGCGTTGAAGGCCAGGCACCCTATGGCTACACCTTC

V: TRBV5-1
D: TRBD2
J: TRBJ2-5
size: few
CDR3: CASSLEGAGGEQETQYF
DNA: TGCGCCAGCAGCTTGGAAGGAGCGGGGGGCGAACAAGAGACCCAGTACTTC

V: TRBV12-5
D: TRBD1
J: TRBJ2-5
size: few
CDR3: CASGLARGRETQYF
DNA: TGTGCTAGTGGTTTGGCCAGGGGGCGCGAGACCCAGTACTTC

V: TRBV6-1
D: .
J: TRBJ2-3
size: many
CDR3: CASSEEGHLRGQDTQYF
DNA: TGTGCCAGCAGTGAAGAAGGGCACCTGCGGGGTCAGGATACGCAGTATTTT

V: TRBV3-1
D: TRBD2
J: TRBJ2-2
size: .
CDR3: CASSQGSGGAVGTGELFF
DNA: TGTGCCAGCAGCCAAGGTAGCGGGGGGGCCGTCGGGACCGGGGAGCTGTTTTTT

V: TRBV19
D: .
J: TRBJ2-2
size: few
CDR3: CASTQEVGRTSGELFF
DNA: TGTGCCAGTACCCAAGAAGTAGGCAGAACATCCGGGGAGCTGTTTTTT

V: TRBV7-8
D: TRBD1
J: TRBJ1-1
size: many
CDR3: CASSSWTGLNTEAFF
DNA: TGTGCCAGCAGCTCGTGGACAGGTCTGAACACTGAAGCTTTCTTT

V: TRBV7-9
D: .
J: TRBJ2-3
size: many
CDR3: CASSFSTNTDTQYF
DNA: TGTGCCAGCAGCTTCTCGACTAACACAGATACGCAGTATTTT

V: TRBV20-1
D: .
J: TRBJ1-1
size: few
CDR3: CSARGIMNTEAFF
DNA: TGCAGTGCTAGAGGAATAATGAACACTGAAGCTTTCTTT

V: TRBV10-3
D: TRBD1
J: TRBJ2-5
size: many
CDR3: CAIRITGEETQYF
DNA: TGTGCCATCAGAATAACAGGGGAAGAGACCCAGTACTTC

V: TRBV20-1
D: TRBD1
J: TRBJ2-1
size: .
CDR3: CSAVRGTGSTEQFF
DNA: TGCAGTGCTGTCAGGGGGACAGGGTCGACTGAGCAGTTCTTC

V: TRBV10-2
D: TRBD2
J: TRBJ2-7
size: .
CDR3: CASSGLAGVGEQCF
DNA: TGCGCCAGCAGTGGCCTAGCGGGAGTAGGCGAGCAGTGCTTC

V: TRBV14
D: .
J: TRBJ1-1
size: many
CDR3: CASSQELRNTEAFF
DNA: TGTGCCAGCAGCCAAGAGCTCAGGAACACTGAAGCTTTCTTT

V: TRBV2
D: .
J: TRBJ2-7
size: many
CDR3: CASSEGFRYEQYF
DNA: TGTGCCAGCAGTGAAGGGTTCCGATACGAGCAGTACTTC

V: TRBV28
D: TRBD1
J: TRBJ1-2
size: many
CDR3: CASSSFRQGYGYTF
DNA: TGTGCCAGCAGTTCCTTTCGACAGGGATATGGCTACACCTTC

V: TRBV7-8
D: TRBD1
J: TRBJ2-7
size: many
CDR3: CASSKDRASRQEQYF
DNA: TGTGCCAGCAGCAAAGACAGGGCTTCCCGCCAGGAGCAGTACTTC

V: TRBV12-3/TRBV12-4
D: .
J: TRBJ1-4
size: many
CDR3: CASSSSLSNEKLFF
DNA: TGTGCCAGCAGTTCGAGCCTTTCGAATGAAAAACTGTTTTTT

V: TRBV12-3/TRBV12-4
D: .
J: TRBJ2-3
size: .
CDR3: CASSFRRAGTDTQYF
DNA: TGTGCCAGCAGTTTTCGTAGGGCGGGGACAGATACGCAGTATTTT

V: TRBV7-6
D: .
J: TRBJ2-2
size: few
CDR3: CASSSSSFGGELFF
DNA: TGTGCCAGCAGTTCTAGCTCTTTCGGGGGGGAGCTGTTTTTT

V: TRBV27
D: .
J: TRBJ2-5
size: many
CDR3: CASSWTPDRTQYF
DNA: TGTGCCAGCAGTTGGACGCCCGATAGGACCCAGTACTTC

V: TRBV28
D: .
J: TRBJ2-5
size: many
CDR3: CASSIHRAPGETQYF
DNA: TGTGCCAGCAGTATACACCGGGCCCCGGGAGAGACCCAGTACTTC

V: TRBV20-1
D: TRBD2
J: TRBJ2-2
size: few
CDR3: CSARDRRGGYVGELFF
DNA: TGCAGTGCTAGAGATCGTCGGGGGGGCTATGTCGGGGAGCTGTTTTTT

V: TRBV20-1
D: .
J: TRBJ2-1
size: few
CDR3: CSALGEGNSYNEQFF
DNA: TGCAGTGCCCTGGGAGAGGGAAACTCCTACAATGAGCAGTTCTTC

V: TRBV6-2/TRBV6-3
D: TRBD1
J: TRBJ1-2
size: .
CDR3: CASITGTGGGFDYGYTF
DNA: TGTGCCAGCATAACCGGGACAGGGGGCGGATTCGACTATGGCTACACCTTC

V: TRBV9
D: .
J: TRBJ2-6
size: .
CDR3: CASSVDLASSGANVLTF
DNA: TGTGCCAGCAGCGTAGATTTGGCTAGCTCTGGGGCCAACGTCCTGACTTTC

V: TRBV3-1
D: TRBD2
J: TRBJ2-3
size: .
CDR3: CASSPLSLAGGQLSTQYF
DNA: TGTGCCAGCAGCCCCCTGAGCTTAGCGGGGGGGCAACTTAGTACGCAGTATTTT

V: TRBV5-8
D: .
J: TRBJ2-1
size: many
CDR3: CASSQGGTPYNEQFF
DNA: TGTGCCAGCAGTCAGGGGGGGACCCCCTACAATGAGCAGTTCTTC

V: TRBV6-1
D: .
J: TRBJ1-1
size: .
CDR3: CASYLGQGIAFF
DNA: TGTGCCAGTTACCTAGGGCAAGGGATCGCTTTCTTT

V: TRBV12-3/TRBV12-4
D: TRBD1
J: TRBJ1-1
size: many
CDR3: CASTAGTAEAFF
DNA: TGTGCCAGCACGGCGGGGACAGCCGAAGCTTTCTTT

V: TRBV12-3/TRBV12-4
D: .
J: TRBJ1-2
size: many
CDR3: CASSLGWGYTF
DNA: TGTGCCAGCAGTTTGGGTTGGGGCTACACCTTC

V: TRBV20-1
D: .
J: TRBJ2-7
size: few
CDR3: CSARPLGQGWSNEQYF
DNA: TGCAGTGCTAGGCCCCTGGGGCAGGGTTGGTCGAATGAGCAGTACTTC

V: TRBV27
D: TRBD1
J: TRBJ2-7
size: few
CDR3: CASSRKTQGAPLIYEQYF
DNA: TGTGCCAGCAGCCGTAAAACACAGGGGGCCCCCTTGATTTACGAGCAGTACTTC

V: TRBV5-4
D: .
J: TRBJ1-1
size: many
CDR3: CASSPDTSEAFF
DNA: TGTGCCAGCAGCCCAGACACCAGTGAAGCTTTCTTT

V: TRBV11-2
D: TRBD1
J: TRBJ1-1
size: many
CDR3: CASSLAGGRTEAFF
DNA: TGTGCCAGCAGCTTAGCAGGGGGCCGCACTGAAGCTTTCTTT

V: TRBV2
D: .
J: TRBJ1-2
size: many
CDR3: CASSREIDDGYTF
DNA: TGTGCCAGCAGTAGGGAGATCGACGATGGCTACACCTTC

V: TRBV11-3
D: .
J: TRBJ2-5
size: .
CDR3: CASSLDQVKYQETQYF
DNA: TGTGCCAGCAGCTTAGATCAAGTTAAGTACCAAGAGACCCAGTACTTC

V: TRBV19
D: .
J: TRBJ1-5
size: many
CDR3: CASSMVRGIAQPQHF
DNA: TGTGCCAGTAGTATGGTTAGGGGGATCGCTCAGCCCCAGCATTTT